This TCR beta chain was sequenced in a study of T cells in Graves' hyperthyroidism and ophthalmopathy. Germline CDR1 and CDR2: SEHNR and FQNEAQ (reference sequence). The CDR3 is made up of 15 amino acids. General study points: Ophthalmopathy was predicted by the model a median of roughly 6.6 months ahead of onset. Within blood appeared most thyroid clonotypes that had expanded above 0.001.

TCR beta CDR3 sequences were amplified from RNA transcripts. HTBI primers were the set used in a first-round RT-PCR of the TCR CDR3. TCRdb independently ran MiXCR on the multiplex PCR reads; one entry per CDR3 protein. The table shows about half a million distinct CDR3 sequences, with 22% occurring only once. Concerning this clonotype itself: Its matching antigen is unknown. A read error may account for a junction end that differs from germline.

This TCR derives from an older woman with Graves' ophthalmopathy. The sequenced sample consisted of blood. This chain connects TRBV7-9 to TRBJ1-6, with TRBD1 matching 10 bases. Here the CDR3 DNA reads TGTGCCGGCAGCACCACCGGGACAGGGGCTTCACCCCTCCACTTT. This translates into CAGSTTGTGASPLHF.